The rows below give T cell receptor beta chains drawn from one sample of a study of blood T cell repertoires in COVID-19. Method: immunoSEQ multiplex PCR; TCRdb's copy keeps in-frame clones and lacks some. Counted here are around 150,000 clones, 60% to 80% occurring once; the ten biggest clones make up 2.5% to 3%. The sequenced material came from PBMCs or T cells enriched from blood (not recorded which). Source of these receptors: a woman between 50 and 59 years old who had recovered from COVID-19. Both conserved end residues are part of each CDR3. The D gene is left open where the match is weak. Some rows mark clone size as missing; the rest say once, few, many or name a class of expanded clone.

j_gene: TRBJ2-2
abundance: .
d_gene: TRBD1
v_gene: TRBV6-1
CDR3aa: CASSEAWTGNTGELFF
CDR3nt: TGTGCCAGCAGTGAAGCTTGGACAGGGAACACCGGGGAGCTGTTTTTT

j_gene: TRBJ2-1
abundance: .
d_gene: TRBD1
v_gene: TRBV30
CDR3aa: CAWSVEQGPSQEQFF
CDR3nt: TGTGCCTGGAGTGTAGAACAGGGGCCTTCTCAAGAGCAGTTCTTC

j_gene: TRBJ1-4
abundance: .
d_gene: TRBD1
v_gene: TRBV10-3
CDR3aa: CASGRDRENEKLFF
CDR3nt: TGTGCCAGCGGACGAGACAGGGAAAATGAAAAACTGTTTTTT

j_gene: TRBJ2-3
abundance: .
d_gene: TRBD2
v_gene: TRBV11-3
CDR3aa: CASSLRGGAGDTQYF
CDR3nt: TGTGCCAGCAGCTTACGCGGGGGGGCGGGAGATACGCAGTATTTT

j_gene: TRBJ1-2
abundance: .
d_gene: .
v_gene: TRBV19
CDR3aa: CASSPSGYGYTF
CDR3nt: TGTGCCAGTAGTCCTAGCGGGTATGGCTACACCTTC

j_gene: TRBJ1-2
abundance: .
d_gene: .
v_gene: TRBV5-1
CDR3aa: CASRRGGDGYGYTF
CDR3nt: TGCGCCAGCAGGAGGGGGGGTGATGGCTATGGCTACACCTTC

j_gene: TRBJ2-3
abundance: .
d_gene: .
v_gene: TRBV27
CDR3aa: CASSLYGAYSTDTQYF
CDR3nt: TGTGCCAGCAGTTTATATGGGGCCTATAGCACAGATACGCAGTATTTT

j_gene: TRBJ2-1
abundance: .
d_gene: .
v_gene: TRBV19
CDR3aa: CASRKGEGESNEQFF
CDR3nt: TGTGCCAGTAGGAAAGGGGAGGGGGAGAGCAATGAGCAGTTCTTC

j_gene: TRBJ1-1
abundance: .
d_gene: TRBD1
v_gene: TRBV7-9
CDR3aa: CASSPEDRANTEAFF
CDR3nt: TGTGCCAGCAGCCCCGAGGACAGGGCGAACACTGAAGCTTTCTTT

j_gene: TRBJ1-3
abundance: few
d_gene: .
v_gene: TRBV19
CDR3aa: CAISGGGNTIYF
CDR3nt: TGTGCCATTTCTGGAGGAGGAAACACCATATATTTT

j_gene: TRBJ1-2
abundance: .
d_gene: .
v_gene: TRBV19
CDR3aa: CASSNKAVAGFFGYTF
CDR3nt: TGTGCCAGTAGTAACAAGGCGGTTGCAGGGTTTTTTGGCTACACCTTC

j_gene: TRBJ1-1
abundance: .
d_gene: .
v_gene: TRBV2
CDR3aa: CASRPGHGTEAFF
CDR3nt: TGTGCCAGCCGTCCAGGCCATGGAACTGAAGCTTTCTTT

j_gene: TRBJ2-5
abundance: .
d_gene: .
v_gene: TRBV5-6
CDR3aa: CASSLGVGAQAQYF
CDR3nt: TGTGCCAGCAGCTTGGGTGTGGGGGCCCAGGCCCAGTACTTC

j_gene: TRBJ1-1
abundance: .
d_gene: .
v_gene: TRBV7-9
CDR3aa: CASSLWEVDTEAFF
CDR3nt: TGTGCCAGCAGCCTCTGGGAGGTGGACACTGAAGCTTTCTTT

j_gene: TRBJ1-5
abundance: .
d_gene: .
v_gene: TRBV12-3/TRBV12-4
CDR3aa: CASSLDSTRPQHF
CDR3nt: TGTGCCAGCAGCCTTGACAGTACGCGGCCCCAGCATTTT

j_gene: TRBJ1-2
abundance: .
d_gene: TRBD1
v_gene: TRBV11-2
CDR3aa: CASSSQGVSGYTF
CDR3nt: TGTGCCAGCAGCTCACAGGGGGTCTCTGGCTACACCTTC

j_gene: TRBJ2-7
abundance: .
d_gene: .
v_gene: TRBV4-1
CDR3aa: CASSQDRSDDITYEQYF
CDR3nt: TGCGCCAGCAGCCAAGATCGGAGCGACGATATAACCTACGAGCAGTACTTC

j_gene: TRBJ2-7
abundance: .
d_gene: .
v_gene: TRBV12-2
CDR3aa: CASRLGQPSYEQYF
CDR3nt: TGTGCAAGTCGCCTGGGACAGCCAAGCTACGAGCAGTACTTC

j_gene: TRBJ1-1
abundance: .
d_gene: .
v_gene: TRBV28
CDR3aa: CASSSTLIGFRAFF
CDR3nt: TGTGCCAGCAGTTCGACCCTCATTGGCTTCAGGGCTTTCTTT

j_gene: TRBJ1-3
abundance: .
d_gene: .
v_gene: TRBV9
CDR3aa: CASESHSGNTIYF
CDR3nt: TGTGCCAGCGAATCACACTCTGGAAACACCATATATTTT

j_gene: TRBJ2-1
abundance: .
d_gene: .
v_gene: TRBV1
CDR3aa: CTSSAAAGGSYNEQFF
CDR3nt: TGCACCAGCAGCGCCGCAGCGGGGGGCTCCTACAATGAGCAGTTCTTC

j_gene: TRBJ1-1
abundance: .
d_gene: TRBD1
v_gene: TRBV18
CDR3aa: CASSAGTGTEAFF
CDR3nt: TGTGCCAGCTCGGCTGGGACAGGGACTGAAGCTTTCTTT

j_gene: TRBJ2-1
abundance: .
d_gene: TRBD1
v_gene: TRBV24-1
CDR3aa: CATSEWTGRSHNEQFF
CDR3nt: TGTGCCACCAGTGAGTGGACAGGCCGAAGCCACAATGAGCAGTTCTTC

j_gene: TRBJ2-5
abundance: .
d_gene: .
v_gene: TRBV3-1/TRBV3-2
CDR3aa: CASSPNNGKETQYF
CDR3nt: TGTGCCAGCAGCCCCAATAACGGGAAAGAGACCCAGTACTTC

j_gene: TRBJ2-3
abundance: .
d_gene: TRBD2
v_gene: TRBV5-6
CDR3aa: CASRTGLAGITDTQYF
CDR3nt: TGTGCCAGCAGGACAGGACTAGCGGGGATTACAGATACGCAGTATTTT

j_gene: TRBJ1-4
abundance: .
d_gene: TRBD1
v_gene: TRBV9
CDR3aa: CASSAQGTAKRRKLFF
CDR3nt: TGTGCCAGCAGCGCCCAGGGGACAGCAAAACGCAGGAAACTGTTTTTT

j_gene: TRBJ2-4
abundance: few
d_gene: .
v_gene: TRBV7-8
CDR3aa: CASSFGSGWDQYF
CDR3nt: TGTGCCAGCAGCTTCGGTAGCGGCTGGGATCAGTACTTC

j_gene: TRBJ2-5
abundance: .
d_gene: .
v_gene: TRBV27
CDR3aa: CASSLSPQSAGSPYQETQYF
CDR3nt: TGTGCCAGCAGTTTATCGCCCCAATCGGCGGGGAGTCCCTACCAAGAGACCCAGTACTTC

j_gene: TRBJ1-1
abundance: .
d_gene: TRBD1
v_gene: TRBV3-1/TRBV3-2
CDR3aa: CASSSGQGDTEAFF
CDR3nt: TGTGCCAGCAGTTCGGGACAGGGGGACACTGAAGCTTTCTTT

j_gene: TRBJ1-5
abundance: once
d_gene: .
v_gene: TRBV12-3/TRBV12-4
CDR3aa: CASSSDTQPQHF
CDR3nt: TGTGCCAGCAGCTCTGACACCCAGCCCCAGCATTTT

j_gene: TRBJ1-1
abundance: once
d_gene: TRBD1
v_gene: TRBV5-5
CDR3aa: CASSTRTGVEAFF
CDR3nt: TGTGCCAGCAGCACACGGACAGGCGTTGAAGCTTTCTTT

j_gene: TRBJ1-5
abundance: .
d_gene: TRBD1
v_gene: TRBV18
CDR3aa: CASSWTGGDQPQHF
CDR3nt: TGTGCCAGCTCTTGGACAGGGGGCGACCAGCCCCAGCATTTT

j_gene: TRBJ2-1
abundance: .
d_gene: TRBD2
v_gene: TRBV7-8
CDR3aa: CASSVSGSTHNEQFF
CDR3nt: TGTGCCAGCAGCGTGAGCGGGAGTACCCACAATGAGCAGTTCTTC

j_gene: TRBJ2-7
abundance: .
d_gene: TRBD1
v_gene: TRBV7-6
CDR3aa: CASSLAPGGSYEQYF
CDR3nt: TGTGCCAGCAGCTTAGCCCCAGGGGGCTCCTACGAGCAGTACTTC

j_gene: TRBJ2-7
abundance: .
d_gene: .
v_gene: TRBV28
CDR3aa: CASSQRDITYEQYF
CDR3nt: TGTGCCAGCAGCCAAAGGGACATCACCTACGAGCAGTACTTC

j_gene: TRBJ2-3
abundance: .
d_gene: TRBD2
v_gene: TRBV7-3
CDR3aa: CASSLNLAGVADTQYF
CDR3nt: TGTGCCAGCAGCTTAAATCTAGCGGGAGTGGCAGATACGCAGTATTTT

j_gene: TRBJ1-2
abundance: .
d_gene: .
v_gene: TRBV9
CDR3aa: CASLGGNGYTF
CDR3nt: TGTGCCAGTTTGGGAGGGAATGGCTACACCTTC

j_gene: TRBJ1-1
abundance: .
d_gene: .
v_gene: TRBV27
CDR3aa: CASSLSWAALMNTEAFF
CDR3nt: TGTGCCAGCAGTTTATCTTGGGCAGCACTCATGAACACTGAAGCTTTCTTT

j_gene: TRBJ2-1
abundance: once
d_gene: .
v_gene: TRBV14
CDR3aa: CASSPPSGVNEQFF
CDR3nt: TGTGCCAGCAGTCCTCCCTCGGGAGTCAATGAGCAGTTCTTC

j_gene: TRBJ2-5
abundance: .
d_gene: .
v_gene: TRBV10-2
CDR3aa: CASSDPPRGQETQYF
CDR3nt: TGCGCCAGCAGTGACCCCCCCCGCGGTCAAGAGACCCAGTACTTC

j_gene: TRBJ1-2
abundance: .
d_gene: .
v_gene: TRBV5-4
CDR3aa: CASSLAEPGVHGYTF
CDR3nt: TGTGCCAGCAGCTTGGCCGAGCCAGGGGTGCATGGCTACACCTTC

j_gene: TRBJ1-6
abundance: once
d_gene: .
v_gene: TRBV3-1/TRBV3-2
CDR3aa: CASSQPATVGFGPLHF
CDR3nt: TGTGCCAGCAGCCAACCTGCGACAGTCGGATTCGGACCCCTCCACTTT

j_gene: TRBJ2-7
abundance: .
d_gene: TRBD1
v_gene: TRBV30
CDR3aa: CAWSKTRDRGKQYF
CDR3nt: TGTGCCTGGAGTAAGACCCGGGACAGGGGCAAGCAGTACTTC

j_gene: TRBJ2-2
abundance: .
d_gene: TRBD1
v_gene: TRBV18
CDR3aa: CASSLVPPTGDTGELFF
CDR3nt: TGTGCCAGCTCACTTGTCCCTCCTACAGGGGACACCGGGGAGCTGTTTTTT

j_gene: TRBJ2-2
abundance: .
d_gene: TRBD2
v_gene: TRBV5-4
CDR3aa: CASSQGSGGPGELFF
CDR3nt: TGTGCCAGCAGCCAGGGGAGCGGGGGGCCCGGGGAGCTGTTTTTT

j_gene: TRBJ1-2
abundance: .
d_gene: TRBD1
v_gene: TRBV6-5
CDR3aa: CASSVDRRYGYTF
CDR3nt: TGTGCCAGCAGCGTGGACAGGCGCTATGGCTACACCTTC

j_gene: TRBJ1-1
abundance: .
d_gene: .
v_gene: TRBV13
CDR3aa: CASSLNRDTEAFF
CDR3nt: TGTGCCAGCAGCTTAAACAGAGACACTGAAGCTTTCTTT

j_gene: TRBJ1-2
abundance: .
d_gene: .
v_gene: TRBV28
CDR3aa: CASSPTVFYGYTF
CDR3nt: TGTGCCAGCAGTCCGACAGTCTTCTATGGCTACACCTTC

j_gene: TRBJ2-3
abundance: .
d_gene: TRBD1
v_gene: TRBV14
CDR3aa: CASSQSPLTGGADTDTQYF
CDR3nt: TGTGCCAGCAGCCAAAGCCCCCTGACAGGGGGGGCAGACACAGATACGCAGTATTTT

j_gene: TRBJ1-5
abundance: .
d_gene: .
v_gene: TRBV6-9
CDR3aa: CASSLFRSRAGNQPQHF
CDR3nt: TGTGCCAGCAGTTTGTTCCGGAGCAGGGCCGGCAATCAGCCCCAGCATTTT

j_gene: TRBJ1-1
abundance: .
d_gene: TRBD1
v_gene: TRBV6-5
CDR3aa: CASSPWGQANTEAFF
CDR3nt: TGTGCCAGCAGTCCTTGGGGACAGGCGAACACTGAAGCTTTCTTT

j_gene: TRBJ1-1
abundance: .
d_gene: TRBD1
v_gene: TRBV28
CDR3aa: CASSFGDRVNTEAFF
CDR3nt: TGTGCCAGCAGTTTCGGGGACAGAGTGAACACTGAAGCTTTCTTT

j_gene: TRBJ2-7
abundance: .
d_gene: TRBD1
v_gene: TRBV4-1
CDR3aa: CASSVGTGSYEQYF
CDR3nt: TGCGCCAGCAGCGTCGGGACAGGCTCCTACGAGCAGTACTTC

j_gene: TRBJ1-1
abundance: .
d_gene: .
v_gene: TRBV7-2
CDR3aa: CASALDWYSEAFF
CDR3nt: TGTGCCAGCGCCCTGGACTGGTACTCTGAAGCTTTCTTT

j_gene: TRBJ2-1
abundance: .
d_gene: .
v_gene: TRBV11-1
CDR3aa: CASSLESGRDNEQFF
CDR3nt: TGTGCCAGCAGCTTAGAGTCGGGGAGAGACAATGAGCAGTTCTTC

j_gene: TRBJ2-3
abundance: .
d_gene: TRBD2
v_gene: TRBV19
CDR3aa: CASSIDLAGGTDTQYF
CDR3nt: TGTGCCAGTAGTATAGATCTGGCGGGGGGCACAGATACGCAGTATTTT

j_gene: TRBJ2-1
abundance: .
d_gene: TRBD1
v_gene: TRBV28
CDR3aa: CASSRPGQGVF
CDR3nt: TGTGCCAGCAGTCGCCCGGGACAGGGGGTCTTC

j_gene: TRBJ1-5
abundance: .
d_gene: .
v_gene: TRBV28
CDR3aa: CASSSRSGGGWEPQHF
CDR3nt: TGTGCCAGCAGTTCACGATCGGGGGGGGGCTGGGAGCCCCAGCATTTT

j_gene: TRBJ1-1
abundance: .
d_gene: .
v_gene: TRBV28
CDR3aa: CASSFLVGGTDSEAFF
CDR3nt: TGTGCCAGCAGTTTTTTAGTTGGAGGGACGGATTCTGAAGCTTTCTTT

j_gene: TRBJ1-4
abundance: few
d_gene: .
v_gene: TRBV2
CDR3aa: CASSLGQQKVGGEKLFF
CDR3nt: TGTGCCAGCAGCCTCGGGCAACAAAAAGTCGGGGGTGAAAAACTGTTTTTT